Presented here are 14 T cell receptor beta chains from one specimen sequenced in a study of CD8+CD57+ T cells in acquired aplastic anemia. Researchers used genomic DNA as the template to profile TCR beta VDJ and CDR3. TCRdb re-called the reads with MiXCR, one entry per CDR3 protein. The sample lists under 200,000 distinct CDR3 sequences, about half occurring once. Patients selected for sequencing had displayed CD8+CD57+ cell expansion by flow cytometry. Material: sorted CD4+, CD8+, or CD8+CD57+ T cells (not recorded which) from PBMCs. The receptors were gathered from a human donor with aplastic anemia.

V and J are TRBV25-1 and TRBJ2-3; TRBD2 agrees at 11 bases. With V trimmed by 2 bases and J by 0 bases, 10 bases remained unmatched. CDR3 length: 19 amino acids. CDR1 and CDR2 from the germline V gene are MGHDK and SYGVNS. The CDR3 nucleotides read TGTGCCAGCAGTGAAACCGGGACTAGCGGACTCTCTAGCACAGATACGCAGTATTTT. It is translated as CASSETGTSGLSSTDTQYF.

The V gene is TRBV18, the J gene TRBJ1-2, with no clear D. Trimming removed 0 bases from V and 8 bases from J, with 10 bases in between. CDR1 is KGHSH, CDR2 LQKENI, per germline. The CDR3 loop spans 13 amino acids. CDR3 nucleotides: TGTGCCAGCTCACCACCAGGGTTGGGCGGCTACACCTTC. It is translated as CASSPPGLGGYTF.

This chain joins TRBV2 and TRBJ1-4; perhaps TRBD1 as D (6 bases). V gave up 1 base and J gave up 7 bases, with 16 bases separating them. CDR3 length: 16 amino acids. Germline V gene data show CDR1 as SNHLY and CDR2 as FYNNEI. CDR3 in DNA: TGTGCCAGCAGTGAAGGGGGGGGGCGTCATTCTGAAAAACTGTTTTTT. Protein sequence: CASSEGGGRHSEKLFF.

The chain employs TRBV7-6 and TRBJ2-7; tentatively, D is TRBD1 (6 bases). CDR3 length: 14 residues. Per the germline V gene, CDR1 is SGHVS and CDR2 is FNYEAQ. Trimming shortened V by 4 bases and J by 2 bases, and 12 bases separated the two germline ends. CDR3 in amino acids: CASSSTGSPYEQYF. The CDR3 nucleotides are TGTGCCAGCAGCTCAACAGGGTCCCCCTACGAGCAGTACTTC.

The chain uses TRBV24-1 and TRBJ2-5; D call uncertain. CDR1 is KGHDR and CDR2 is SFDVKD in the germline V gene. Trimming shortened V by 0 bases and J by 1 base, and 8 bases separated the two germline ends. This CDR3 contains 15 residues. The CDR3 loop reads CATSDLDGSQETQYF. The CDR3 bases are TGTGCCACCAGTGATTTGGATGGGTCCCAAGAGACCCAGTACTTC.

This clonotype was picked up many times. The chain uses TRBV9 and TRBJ2-2; possibly TRBD2 for D (7 bases). Trimming pared 4 bases from V and 4 bases from J, leaving 17 bases between. The CDR3 is 16 residues long. The germline CDR1 and CDR2 sequences are SGDLS and YYNGEE. Here the CDR3 DNA reads TGTGCCAGCAGCTTGGGGGGGGGGCGAAGCACCGGGGAGCTGTTTTTT. Its translation: CASSLGGGRSTGELFF.

This clonotype is a singleton in its sample. The rearrangement uses TRBV14 and TRBJ2-1, with D uncertain. From germline, CDR1 is SGHDN and CDR2 FVKESK. V was trimmed by 3 bases and J by 4 bases, leaving 13 bases between them. The CDR3 sequence is 15 residues long. For the CDR3, the DNA is TGTGCCAGCAGCCACTTGGCCGGGCTGTACAATGAGCAGTTCTTC. Translating gives CASSHLAGLYNEQFF. Full variable domain (remainder filled in from reference TRBV14 and TRBJ2-1): EAGVTQFPSHSVIEKGQTVTLRCDPISGHDNLYWYRRVMGKEIKFLLHFVKESKQDESGMPNNRFLAERTGGTYSTLKVQPAELEDSGVYFCASSHLAGLYNEQFFGPGTRLTVL.

This clonotype was observed at least ten times. V and J are TRBV19 and TRBJ2-1; TRBD2 matches at 9 bases. CDR3 length: 15 residues. CDR1 is LNHDA, CDR2 SQIVND, per germline (reference sequence). The V gene end was trimmed by 7 bases and the J gene end by 2 bases; junction bases not matched to a gene: 6. The CDR3 reads CASIMTSGAYNEQFF. The CDR3 DNA reads TGTGCCAGTATTATGACTAGCGGTGCCTACAATGAGCAGTTCTTC.

The CDR3 is CASSEENEQYF. In DNA form, the CDR3 reads TGTGCCAGCAGTGAAGAAAACGAGCAGTACTTC. This sequence joins TRBV2 and TRBJ2-7; D unclear. The germline gives CDR1 SNHLY, CDR2 FYNNEI. The CDR3 is 11 amino acids. Trimming pared 1 base from V and 5 bases from J, leaving 3 bases between.

This clonotype was counted a few times. This chain connects TRBV10-3 to TRBJ2-2, with 8 positions matching TRBD1. The germline V gene has CDR1 ENHRY and CDR2 SYGVKD. This CDR3 has 15 amino acids. Trimming cost V 10 bases and J 8 bases; bases outside gene matches: 15. In DNA form, the CDR3 reads TGTGCCAGCATCTTGTTCCAGGGGGCGGGTGGGGAGCTGTTTTTT. Amino acid sequence: CASILFQGAGGELFF.

This rearrangement joins TRBV15 to TRBJ2-5, with a possible D match to TRBD2 (6 bases). Germline lookup yields CDR1 LNHNV and CDR2 YYDKDF (reference sequence). V was shortened by 2 bases and J by 3 bases, with 19 bases between the two germline ends. This CDR3 spans 17 amino acids. Here the CDR3 reads CATSRYAPGLTKETQYF. As DNA, the CDR3 is TGTGCCACCAGCAGATACGCCCCGGGACTCACTAAAGAGACCCAGTACTTC.

The chain carries TRBV20-1 and TRBJ2-2; the D gene is possibly TRBD1 (5 bases). The CDR3 spans 15 residues. Trimming took 0 bases from V and 1 from J, leaving 9 bases between them. The germline gives CDR1 DFQATT, CDR2 SNEGSKA (reference sequence). The CDR3 sequence: CSARDPGLNTGELFF. CDR3 sequence (DNA): TGCAGTGCTAGAGATCCAGGGCTGAACACCGGGGAGCTGTTTTTT.

The chain is built from TRBV24-1 and TRBJ1-2; D gene uncertain. The V and J ends lost 0 bases and 3 bases respectively, with 16 bases between them. The CDR3 totals 17 residues. Germline values: CDR1 KGHDR, CDR2 SFDVKD. The CDR3 sequence: CATSDLNFEGSYYGYTF. In nucleotides, the CDR3 is TGTGCCACCAGTGATTTGAATTTCGAGGGCAGCTACTATGGCTACACCTTC.

As for this clonotype: A clone one base away is much larger, so this may be a read error. V gene TRBV5-4 combines with J gene TRBJ1-2; D unresolved. V lost 2 bases and J 0 bases, leaving 20 bases between the germline ends. The CDR3 is 18 residues long. Germline lookup yields CDR1 SGHNT and CDR2 YYREEE (reference sequence). The CDR3 region is CASSFMIKRQDANYGYTF. The CDR3 DNA sequence: TGTGCCAGCAGCTTCATGATAAAACGGCAGGACGCTAACTATGGCTACACCTTC. The full variable domain, its missing parts supplied by reference TRBV5-4 and TRBJ1-2, is ETGVTQSPTHLIKTRGQQVTLRCSSQSGHNTVSWYQQALGQGPQFIFQYYREEENGRGNFPPRFSGLQFPNYSSELNVNALELDDSALYLCASSFMIKRQDANYGYTFGSGTRLTVV.